This entry concerns a single T cell receptor (beta chain). In the source study's methods: The authors estimated nucleated cell counts from reference gene primer amplification. Profiled with immunoSEQ multiplex PCR; TCRdb holds only in-frame clones, not every one. V and J calls and clone size are those listed in that table; D and trimming were worked out from the DNA. The profile shows about 88,000 clones, around nine tenths of them singletons. This entry belongs to a study of blood T cell repertoires in COVID-19. As for the study in general: Sources were T cells, B-cell-depleted T cells, or PBMCs; the material itself was cDNA or gDNA.

V lost 7 bases, J lost 4 bases, and 10 bases lay in between. The length of the CDR3 is 13 residues. Per the germline V gene, CDR1 is MNHNY and CDR2 is SVGAGI (reference sequence). Specimen: peripheral blood. The sequence derives from a woman over 75 with acute or convalescent COVID-19. The chain recombines TRBV6-6 with TRBJ2-2; D is undetermined. The CDR3, as DNA: TGTGCCAGCAATCGTCTCGGCACCGGGGAGCTGTTTTTT. Its protein is CASNRLGTGELFF.